This entry concerns a single TCR beta chain. This specimen belongs to a study of blood T cell repertoires in COVID-19. Study at large: The samples span acute and convalescent COVID-19 from the United States, Italy and Spain. PBMCs, B-cell-depleted T cells, or T cells were the source of the cDNA or gDNA that made up the material.

The CDR3 is 15 residues long. Germline V gene sequence: CDR1 SGHDN, CDR2 FVKESK. V shed 4 bases and J shed 4 bases, with 14 bases lying between them. In the source study's methods: Reference gene primer amplification yielded estimated nucleated cell counts. Assay: immunoSEQ multiplex PCR; the TCRdb copy retains only in-frame clones and omits some. That table supplies the V and J calls and clone size; D and trimming were determined from the DNA. The sample contains 150,000 to 200,000 clones, 86% of which appear only once. V usage is TRBV14 and J usage is TRBJ2-1; D is perhaps TRBD2 (6 bases). The source material was peripheral blood. This sequence was found in a man in his 70s with acute or convalescent COVID-19. The CDR3 DNA is TGTGCCAGCAGCCTAGGAGGGAACCATTACAATGAGCAGTTCTTC. This gives the protein CASSLGGNHYNEQFF.